The entry below describes one T cell receptor beta chain. The antigen is undetermined. This sample was included in a study of Tregs in tolerant kidney transplant recipients. About the research overall: The nonmyeloablative bone marrow transplants came from related graft donors, with transient mixed chimerism.

The data were produced by immunoSEQ multiplex PCR, yet TCRdb's version contains in-frame clones alone and is incomplete. The sample comprises about 110,000 clones, 85% to 90% of which are singletons, and 0.3% to 0.4% rests with the top ten. General study findings and limits: Biological reproducibility was not directly addressed in this study.

The V gene end was trimmed by 4 bases and the J gene end by 3 bases; junction bases not matched to a gene: 11. This CDR3 has 17 residues. CDR1 is LNHDA and CDR2 is SQIVND in the germline V gene (reference sequence). The TCR sequence derives from a human donor who received a combined kidney and bone marrow transplant. The chain joins TRBV19 to TRBJ2-2, with 7 bases matching TRBD1. The sequenced sample was CD4+ T cells from blood, obtained before the transplant. The CDR3 reads CASSRDRDSLDTGELFF. The CDR3 DNA is TGTGCCAGTAGTAGGGACCGGGACAGCCTAGACACCGGGGAGCTGTTTTTT.